This entry concerns a single TCR beta chain. Antigen: not known. Only in-frame clones appear in the TCRdb table, and some are missing; sequencing was by immunoSEQ multiplex PCR. The table records about 100,000 clones, approximately 90% of them present only once. This entry comes from a study of T cell responses to AZD1222 COVID-19 vaccine. Whole-study results and caveats: The donor group comprised mostly white British people and more females; the analysis possibly underestimated clonal diversity. The peak T cell response came first, and repertoires were sampled only after it. At 160-218 and 743-854, vaccine-associated CD4 TCRs were dominant, and they spanned spike.

This sequence originates from an adult in good health. The sequenced sample was peripheral blood, obtained on day 0 of AZD1222 vaccination.

The CDR3 nucleotides are TGTGCCAGCACGGAACAGGGGTACTATGGCTACACCTTC. This sequence encodes CASTEQGYYGYTF. V is TRBV5-6 and J is TRBJ1-2; TRBD1 matches at 7 bases. The J segment lost 3 bases and the V segment lost 6 bases, leaving 5 bases of the junction unmatched. The CDR3 sequence is 13 residues long. Germline V lookup: CDR1 SGHDT, CDR2 YYEEEE.